This T cell receptor beta chain comes out of a study of T-cell reconstitution after alpha-beta-depleted transplantation in children. This clonotype appeared many times. Unique molecular identifiers were used in preparing the TCRbeta library. TCRdb recomputed calls from the PCR reads with MiXCR, one row per CDR3 protein. The sample contains hundreds of thousands of distinct CDR3 sequences, 8.5% to 10% of which appear only once. V gave up 3 bases and J gave up 0 bases, with 7 bases separating them. This CDR3 contains 14 residues. From germline, CDR1 is MRHNA and CDR2 SNTAGT. The V and J genes are TRBV6-4 and TRBJ2-3, with D uncertain. The sample in question was PBMCs from the stem cell graft donor, obtained from the stem cell graft. This TCR was recovered from a human donor who donated a stem cell graft to a child with acute lymphoblastic leukemia. CDR3 coding DNA: TGTGCCAGCAGTGAGTACGGTAGCACAGATACGCAGTATTTT. This gives the protein CASSEYGSTDTQYF.